This record covers a single T cell receptor beta chain. The CDR3 is 16 amino acids. The germline V gene has CDR1 SNHLY and CDR2 FYNNEI. V was pared by 4 bases and J by 4 bases, with 16 bases between. Primers: 60 Vbeta forward and 13 Jbeta reverse. Repertoires were generated with immunoSEQ multiplex PCR, while TCRdb's copy carries only in-frame clones and drops some. The table shows roughly 65,000 clones, with 65% to 80% occurring only once. This sample was taken from a study of cytomegalovirus exposure and HLA in healthy donors. Sample: PBMCs. The rearrangement uses TRBV2 and TRBJ1-4; the D is unclear. The clonotype comes from a man aged 40-49 years in good health and CMV-seropositive. This chain's CDR3 is CASSVEPPGFNEKLFF. The CDR3 DNA is TGTGCCAGCAGTGTGGAGCCGCCGGGGTTTAATGAAAAACTGTTTTTT.